Each of the 12 T cell receptor beta chains below was sequenced from the same sample in a study of blood T cells in healthy people across ages. The second PCR ran roughly 7 to 12 cycles with a sample-barcoded 5' primer and J-beta primers. TCRdb called the 5' RACE reads again in MiXCR, with one record for every CDR3 protein. The repertoire includes 550,000 to 650,000 distinct CDR3 sequences, roughly a quarter of them detected once, and roughly 3.5% sits in the top ten. This same sample was also taken into another study, of T cells of mothers and their children.

The specimen was blood. Receptor source: a boy aged 2 to 9 in good health.

The rearrangement uses TRBV7-2 and TRBJ1-2, with D possibly matching TRBD1 (5 bases). With 6 bases removed from V and 8 bases from J, the gap between germline ends came to 19 bases. The germline gives CDR1 SGHTA, CDR2 FQGNSA. This CDR3 has 14 residues. Written as DNA, the CDR3 is TGTGCCAGCAGGCTAAGGAGGGACGTCGAGGGCTACACCTTC. This codes for CASRLRRDVEGYTF.

This clonotype occurred a few times. The V call is TRBV9, the J call TRBJ2-7, with D perhaps TRBD1 or TRBD2 (5 bases each). The CDR3 loop spans 12 amino acids. V was pared by 3 bases and J by 6 bases, with 10 bases between. The germline gives CDR1 SGDLS, CDR2 YYNGEE. As DNA, the CDR3 is TGTGCCAGCAGCGATGGGACCTCCGAGCAGTACTTC. Amino acids: CASSDGTSEQYF.

The rearrangement links TRBV29-1 to TRBJ1-1, with D hard to call. This CDR3 spans 11 amino acids. The germline CDR1 and CDR2 sequences are SQVTM and ANQGSEA. The CDR3 coding sequence is TGCGGCCCCGTCCCGGGCACTGAAGCTTTCTTT. Its protein product is CGPVPGTEAFF. The full variable domain, completed using reference TRBV29-1 and TRBJ1-1, is SAVISQKPSRDICQRGTSLTIQCQVDSQVTMMFWYRQQPGQSLTLIATANQGSEATYESGFVIDKFPISRPNLTFSTLTVSNMSPEDSSIYLCGPVPGTEAFFGQGTRLTVV.

This clonotype was observed a few times. The chain joins TRBV7-6 to TRBJ2-2; D perhaps matches TRBD2 (5 bases). Germline CDR1 reads SGHVS; CDR2 reads FNYEAQ. V was clipped by 5 bases and J by 6 bases, with 13 bases between them. The length of the CDR3 is 14 residues. CDR3 loop: CASSPASRAGELFF. The CDR3 DNA sequence: TGTGCCAGCAGCCCCGCGTCGAGGGCCGGGGAGCTGTTTTTT.

This clonotype was seen more than once but under ten times. The V and J genes are TRBV6-2 or TRBV6-3 and TRBJ2-1; a possible D gene is TRBD1 (5 bases). V lost 6 bases and J lost 1, with 7 bases in between. The CDR3 is 13 amino acids. Germline V CDR1 and CDR2: MNHEY, SVGEGT. DNA for the CDR3: TGTGCCAGCAGGGCAGGGTCCTACAATGAGCAGTTCTTC. It codes for CASRAGSYNEQFF.

This clonotype occurred a few times. The chain uses TRBV9 and TRBJ2-1; 7 nucleotides match TRBD1. This CDR3 is 15 amino acids long. Germline lookup yields CDR1 SGDLS and CDR2 YYNGEE. The junction had 2 bases not matched to a gene; V was cut back by 0 bases and J by 2 bases. The CDR3 loop is CASSVGTGPYNEQFF. The DNA of the CDR3 is TGTGCCAGCAGCGTAGGGACAGGTCCCTACAATGAGCAGTTCTTC.

V usage is TRBV6-2 or TRBV6-3 and J usage is TRBJ2-5; 7 bases align to TRBD1. The CDR3 has 16 residues. V lost 6 bases and J lost 0; bases outside the gene matches: 10. Germline CDR1 is MNHEY and CDR2 is SVGEGT. As DNA, the CDR3 is TGTGCCAGCAGCAGACAGGGTCCTTGGTACCAAGAGACCCAGTACTTC. Translated: CASSRQGPWYQETQYF.

The chain carries TRBV3-1 and TRBJ2-5; no clear D gene. Gene TRBJ2-1 matches the end of the DNA better, so the J call may be wrong. This CDR3 is 16 amino acids long. Germline lookup yields CDR1 LGHDT and CDR2 YNNKEL (reference sequence). CDR3 DNA sequence: TGTGCCAGCAGCCCCTTCAATTCCCCAAAAGCACATGAGCAGTTCTTC. It translates to CASSPFNSPKAHEQFF.

The J gene is TRBJ2-1, the V gene TRBV20-1; D call uncertain. The ends were cut back, 1 base at V and 5 bases at J, with 15 bases in the middle. CDR3 length: 15 amino acids. Germline CDR1 DFQATT, CDR2 SNEGSKA (reference sequence). CDR3 residues: CSARGHGALDNEQFF. In DNA, the CDR3 is TGCAGTGCTAGAGGCCACGGAGCTCTGGACAATGAGCAGTTCTTC.

This sequence joins TRBV20-1 and TRBJ2-5, with D perhaps assigned TRBD1 or TRBD2 (6 bases each). The V gene's germline CDR1 is DFQATT and CDR2 SNEGSKA (reference sequence). The V and J ends lost 6 bases and 3 bases respectively, with 14 bases between them. There are 13 residues in the CDR3. The CDR3 DNA reads TGCAGTGCGATACAGGGAGGTAAAGAGACCCAGTACTTC. It codes for CSAIQGGKETQYF.

This clonotype was counted between two and nine times. This sequence joins TRBV9 and TRBJ2-1, with 7 bases identical to TRBD2. The junction had 6 bases not matched to a gene; V was cut back by 0 bases and J by 3 bases. The germline V gene encodes CDR1 SGDLS and CDR2 YYNGEE. CDR3 size: 16 residues. CDR3 bases: TGTGCCAGCAGCGTAGGACTTGCGGGAGTCTACAATGAGCAGTTCTTC. Translating it yields CASSVGLAGVYNEQFF. The complete variable domain, with remaining parts taken from reference TRBV9 and TRBJ2-1, reads DSGVTQTPKHLITATGQRVTLRCSPRSGDLSVYWYQQSLDQGLQFLIQYYNGEERAKGNILERFSAQQFPDLHSELNLSSLELGDSALYFCASSVGLAGVYNEQFFGPGTRLTVL.

This clonotype was counted a few times. The chain has TRBV18 and TRBJ2-7; a weak D match, TRBD2 (6 bases). This CDR3 is built from 16 residues. Germline loops: CDR1 KGHSH, CDR2 LQKENI. V gave up 3 bases and J gave up 2 bases, with 17 bases separating them. CDR3 sequence (DNA): TGTGCCAGCTCACCCTTAGGAGGGGCGGTAACCTACGAGCAGTACTTC. Its protein product is CASSPLGGAVTYEQYF.